The 22 T cell receptor beta chains given below trace back to one sample, sequenced in a study of T cell clones after liver transplantation. TCRdb's table, derived via immunoSEQ multiplex PCR, lists solely in-frame clones and lacks some. Of around 110,000 clones listed, just over 90% are singletons. The source material was CD4+ T cells from blood, sampled 12 months after liver transplant. These receptors originate from a human patient who received a liver transplant. Some T cells may possibly be graft donor cells.

The CDR3 here is CASTKTGAYEQFF. The CDR3 nucleotides are TGCGCCAGCACCAAGACAGGGGCTTATGAGCAGTTCTTC. The genes are TRBV5-1 and TRBJ2-1; 8 nucleotides line up with TRBD1. This CDR3 is built from 13 residues. CDR1 and CDR2 (germline): SGHRS, YFSETQ. V trimming: 6 bases; J trimming: 8 bases; junction bases outside the gene matches: 7.

The table lists this clone with a count of one. CDR3 DNA: TGCGCCAGCAGCCAAGACGGCGCCCGTGGCTACACCTTC. As protein: CASSQDGARGYTF. V and J are TRBV4-3 and TRBJ1-2; D gene unclear. Trimming shortened V by 0 bases and J by 7 bases, and 9 bases separated the two germline ends. The CDR3 consists of 13 residues. In germline, CDR1 is LGHNA, CDR2 YSLEER.

This clone came up a few times. This CDR3 reads CASSKSGTGYGYTF. DNA for the CDR3: TGTGCCAGCAGCAAATCCGGGACAGGCTATGGCTACACCTTC. The chain combines TRBV7-2 with TRBJ1-2, with 8 nucleotides matching TRBD1. V was pared by 5 bases and J by 4 bases, with 6 bases of the junction left unmatched. In germline, CDR1 is SGHTA, CDR2 FQGNSA. The CDR3 contains 14 residues.

The chain has TRBV7-3 and TRBJ2-5; 11 bases are shared with TRBD2. Per the germline V gene, CDR1 is SGHTA and CDR2 is FQGTGA. Unmatched junction bases numbered 6, after V lost 5 bases and J lost 4 bases. The CDR3 contains 15 residues. The CDR3 sequence: CASSPSGLAGETQYF. CDR3 sequence (DNA): TGTGCCAGCAGCCCATCAGGACTAGCGGGAGAGACCCAGTACTTC.

The V and J genes are TRBV21-1 and TRBJ1-2; no check of the table's D call, TRBD1, against the DNA was made. TRBV21-1 is given as a pseudogene. The CDR3 extends over 15 amino acids. The CDR3 protein is CASSTNPGQGGGYTF. The CDR3 DNA sequence: TGTGCCAGCAGCACCAACCCGGGACAGGGCGGGGGCTACACCTTC.

The rearrangement joins TRBV9 to TRBJ2-3, with TRBD2 matching 9 bases. CDR3 length equals 15 residues. V was pared by 4 bases and J by 4 bases, with 7 bases of the junction left unmatched. CDR1 is SGDLS, CDR2 YYNGEE, per germline. The CDR3 reads CASSMTSGAADTQYF. DNA for the CDR3: TGTGCCAGCAGCATGACTAGCGGTGCTGCAGATACGCAGTATTTT. The variable domain in full, with the rest retrieved from reference TRBV9 and TRBJ2-3, is DSGVTQTPKHLITATGQRVTLRCSPRSGDLSVYWYQQSLDQGLQFLIQYYNGEERAKGNILERFSAQQFPDLHSELNLSSLELGDSALYFCASSMTSGAADTQYFGPGTRLTVL.

The rearrangement uses TRBV10-3 and TRBJ2-5; possible D gene TRBD1, 5 bases. Germline V lookup: CDR1 ENHRY, CDR2 SYGVKD. The CDR3 has 13 residues. Deletions cut 4 bases from V and 2 bases from J, with 8 bases between. This chain's CDR3 is CAISVREQETQYF. The DNA for the CDR3 is TGTGCCATCAGTGTCAGGGAACAAGAGACCCAGTACTTC.

The V call is TRBV2, the J call TRBJ1-4; D remains unclear. The CDR3 sequence is 13 residues long. The V end lost 6 bases, the J end lost 4 bases, and 9 bases lay between the germline ends. CDR1 is SNHLY and CDR2 is FYNNEI in the germline V gene. CDR3 protein: CASRRGFNEKLFF. The CDR3, as DNA: TGTGCCAGCAGGAGAGGGTTTAATGAAAAACTGTTTTTT.

The CDR3 DNA sequence: TGTGCCAGCCATCGGTCCGGCTATGGCTACACCTTC. Protein product: CASHRSGYGYTF. The chain uses TRBV6-6 and TRBJ1-2; D ambiguous. CDR3 length: 12 residues. Trimming stripped 8 bases from V and 4 bases from J, with 11 bases between. The germline gives CDR1 MNHNY, CDR2 SVGAGI (reference sequence).

This clone was detected only a few times. This sequence joins TRBV28 and TRBJ1-1; D unresolved. The germline V and J ends were trimmed by 6 bases and 1 base, with 6 bases remaining between them. CDR1 MDHEN and CDR2 SYDVKM come from the germline V gene. The CDR3 is made up of 12 amino acids. Here the CDR3 reads CASRWGNTEAFF. CDR3 bases: TGTGCCAGCAGATGGGGGAACACTGAAGCTTTCTTT.

V usage is TRBV28 and J usage is TRBJ2-3; D unresolved. V lost 2 bases and J 7 bases, leaving 7 bases between the germline ends. Germline values: CDR1 MDHEN, CDR2 SYDVKM. The CDR3 runs to 12 residues. The CDR3 region has the DNA TGTGCCAGCAGTTTACCTGCGCATACGCAGTATTTT. Amino acid sequence: CASSLPAHTQYF.

The CDR3 here is CASKVGHFGTFF. The CDR3 DNA follows: TGTGCCTCCAAAGTGGGACACTTCGGGACTTTCTTT. The chain links TRBV30 to TRBJ1-1; D may be TRBD1 (6 bases). Germline CDR1 reads GTSNPN; CDR2 reads SVGIG (reference sequence). The CDR3 spans 12 residues. V lost 7 bases, J lost 12 bases, and 21 bases lay in between.

J is TRBJ1-4 and V is TRBV29-1, with D hard to call. The CDR3 has 12 residues. V was cut by 0 bases and J by 8 bases, with 7 bases left in between. Germline CDR1 and CDR2: SQVTM and ANQGSEA. The CDR3 DNA is TGCAGCGTTGAAGATCATTCCGAAAAACTGTTTTTT. It codes for CSVEDHSEKLFF. The whole variable domain, filled in from reference TRBV29-1 and TRBJ1-4, reads SAVISQKPSRDICQRGTSLTIQCQVDSQVTMMFWYRQQPGQSLTLIATANQGSEATYESGFVIDKFPISRPNLTFSTLTVSNMSPEDSSIYLCSVEDHSEKLFFGSGTQLSVL.

The rearrangement joins TRBV18 to TRBJ1-1; D call uncertain. The V gene lost 0 bases and the J gene lost 10 bases, with 12 bases spanning the gap. The CDR3 contains 13 residues. Germline V lookup: CDR1 KGHSH, CDR2 LQKENI. The CDR3 loop reads CASSPPGREGAFF. In DNA form, the CDR3 reads TGTGCCAGCTCACCACCGGGCCGGGAAGGAGCTTTCTTT. Full variable domain (missing parts from reference TRBV18 and TRBJ1-1): NAGVMQNPRHLVRRRGQEARLRCSPMKGHSHVYWYRQLPEEGLKFMVYLQKENIIDESGMPKERFSAEFPKEGPSILRIQQVVRGDSAAYFCASSPPGREGAFFGQGTRLTVV.

This sequence joins TRBV2 and TRBJ1-1; 7 bases align to TRBD1. Germline lookup yields CDR1 SNHLY and CDR2 FYNNEI. The CDR3 is 14 residues long. J gave up 4 bases and V 6 bases, and 8 bases lay outside the gene matches. The CDR3 sequence is CASSGGQIATEAFF. The CDR3 DNA is TGTGCCAGCAGCGGGGGACAGATCGCCACTGAAGCTTTCTTT.

The V and J genes are TRBV14 and TRBJ2-1, with D unclear. Between the trimmed V and J ends, which lost 1 base and 2 bases, there was a span of 9 bases. CDR1 and CDR2 (germline): SGHDN, FVKESK. CDR3 length: 15 residues. For the CDR3, the DNA is TGTGCCAGCAGCCAAGTAGGGTCGCCCTACAATGAGCAGTTCTTC. Translating it yields CASSQVGSPYNEQFF.

By sample fraction, this clone is medium-sized (0.01 to 0.1%). This rearrangement joins TRBV14 to TRBJ1-4, with D perhaps matching TRBD1 (5 bases). This CDR3 is built from 15 residues. Per germline, CDR1 SGHDN and CDR2 FVKESK. V shed 4 bases and J shed 7 bases, with 16 bases lying between them. CDR3 bases: TGTGCCAGCAGCCCGGACATGCGAAGACCTGAAAAACTGTTTTTT. Encoded protein: CASSPDMRRPEKLFF.

The rearrangement uses TRBV5-1 and TRBJ2-7; TRBD2 matches 8 bases. Germline-derived CDR1 and CDR2 are SGHRS and YFSETQ. The length of the CDR3 is 15 residues. The junction had 6 bases not matched to a gene; V was cut back by 2 bases and J by 2 bases. The CDR3 bases are TGCGCCAGCAGCTTAATAGCGGGGCAAACCTACGAGCAGTACTTC. It codes for CASSLIAGQTYEQYF.

Written as DNA, the CDR3 is TGTGCCAGCAGTGCCTTAGGTAGCGGGACTACCTACAATGAGCAGTTCTTC. Translated: CASSALGSGTTYNEQFF. This chain joins TRBV28 and TRBJ2-1; 8 bases are shared with TRBD2. The CDR3 loop spans 17 amino acids. V gave up 5 bases and J gave up 2 bases; unmatched junction bases: 11. Germline CDR1 MDHEN, CDR2 SYDVKM.

The chain couples TRBV9 to TRBJ2-7; D possibly matches TRBD1 or TRBD2 (5 bases each). This CDR3 spans 16 amino acids. V was trimmed by 0 bases and J by 7 bases, leaving 20 bases between them. Germline V gene lookup returns CDR1 SGDLS and CDR2 YYNGEE. CDR3 nucleotide sequence: TGTGCCAGCAGCGTAGGAGTTTCCGGGACGTTCGGGGAGCAGTACTTC. It specifies CASSVGVSGTFGEQYF.

The chain links TRBV14 to TRBJ2-7, with D perhaps matching TRBD2 (6 bases). The germline V gene encodes CDR1 SGHDN and CDR2 FVKESK. The CDR3 is 17 amino acids. Deletions cut 4 bases from V and 4 bases from J, with 23 bases between. The CDR3, as DNA: TGTGCCAGCAGCCTGGGACTTGGTCCCCTTTCTAGATACGAGCAGTACTTC. Protein: CASSLGLGPLSRYEQYF.

The table lists this clone with a count of one. The J gene is TRBJ2-2, the V gene TRBV19; 9 positions match TRBD2. Germline CDR1 LNHDA, CDR2 SQIVND (reference sequence). There are 13 residues in the CDR3. Trimming took 9 bases from V and 7 from J; bases not matched to a gene: 6. CDR3 residues: CASSSGEYGELFF. The CDR3 nucleotides read TGTGCCAGCTCTAGCGGGGAGTACGGGGAGCTGTTTTTT. Supplemented by reference TRBV19 and TRBJ2-2, the full variable domain reads DGGITQSPKYLFRKEGQNVTLSCEQNLNHDAMYWYRQDPGQGLRLIYYSQIVNDFQKGDIAEGYSVSREKKESFPLTVTSAQKNPTAFYLCASSSGEYGELFFGEGSRLTVL.